This section outlines one TCR beta chain sequence together with its context. Its antigen remains unidentified. These data belong to a study of blood T cells in healthy people across ages. Through a sample-barcoded 5' primer and a J-beta primer mix, a second PCR was run for about 6 to 12 cycles. Every single cDNA molecule received a tag from a template-switch adaptor with 12 random nucleotides. Via MiXCR, TCRdb re-called the 5' RACE reads, giving one row per CDR3 protein. The table has roughly 860,000 distinct CDR3 sequences, 55% to 65% seen once. Study conclusions and caveats: Possibly confounding the expanded clonotype changes was the fact that donor CMV status was unknown.

In germline, CDR1 is MRHNA, CDR2 SNTAGT. Trimming stripped 7 bases from V and 4 bases from J, with 16 bases between. The CDR3 loop spans 15 amino acids. The chain joins TRBV6-4 to TRBJ1-4; tentative D call: TRBD1 (5 bases). This receptor was taken from a man aged 30 to 45 in good health. Source material: blood. DNA for the CDR3: TGTGCCAGCACCTGCGAAAGGGGAAATAATGAAAAACTGTTTTTT. It yields the protein CASTCERGNNEKLFF.